This TCR beta chain derives from a study of cytomegalovirus exposure and HLA in healthy donors. In the study overall: Earlier results showed 120 million or so unique TCR beta sequences derived from approximately 170 million T cells.

Though nominally healthy at sampling, donors likely had unrecorded immune exposures. V was pared by 0 bases and J by 0 bases, with 4 bases between. The CDR3 runs 14 residues. The V gene's germline CDR1 is SGDLS and CDR2 YYNGEE. PCR was performed using 60 Vbeta and 13 Jbeta primers. Profiling relied on immunoSEQ multiplex PCR, and the TCRdb table lists in-frame clones only, not all of them. Found here are roughly 150,000 clones, 55% to 70% of them singletons; the top ten hold under 3%. The chain joins TRBV9 to TRBJ1-3; no clear D. Sequencing input: PBMCs. The clonotype was recovered from a woman between 25 and 40 years old in good health and CMV-seropositive. DNA for the CDR3: TGTGCCAGCAGCGTAGCAGTCTCTGGAAACACCATATATTTT. Amino acid sequence: CASSVAVSGNTIYF.